These 28 T cell receptor beta chains originate from one sample sequenced in a study of OX40 agonist ivuxolimab in advanced cancers. Libraries were prepared by immunoSEQ multiplex PCR; TCRdb keeps only in-frame clonotypes and omits some of them. Counted here are roughly 100,000 clones, 90% occurring once; the ten biggest clones make up under 2%. The sequencing used CD4+ or CD8+ T cells sorted from blood, collected in a trial of the OX40 agonist ivuxolimab. The receptor set was obtained from an adult with an advanced solid tumor such as melanoma, head and neck, liver or kidney cancer.

V is TRBV28 and J is TRBJ2-7, with a weak D call TRBD2 (6 bases). Germline V gene data show CDR1 as MDHEN and CDR2 as SYDVKM. CDR3 length equals 15 residues. Trimming stripped 6 bases from V and 8 bases from J, with 23 bases between. For the CDR3, the DNA is TGTGCCAGCAGCATAACCGGGGACTCCACGGTGCAGCAGTACTTC. The encoded protein is CASSITGDSTVQQYF.

The chain couples TRBV7-9 to TRBJ1-1; D may be TRBD1 (6 bases). The CDR3 consists of 14 residues. V lost 4 bases and J 5 bases, leaving 14 bases between the germline ends. Germline V CDR1 and CDR2: SEHNR, FQNEAQ (reference sequence). The DNA for the CDR3 is TGTGCCAGCAGCTCCCAGACAGGAGGGACTGAAGCTTTCTTT. It codes for CASSSQTGGTEAFF.

The V and J genes are TRBV7-2 and TRBJ1-4, with no clear D. Germline V lookup: CDR1 SGHTA, CDR2 FQGNSA. The V end was cut by 1 base, the J end by 7 bases, with 7 bases between. CDR3 length: 13 residues. CDR3 DNA sequence: TGTGCCAGCAGCTTAGGTCGGGTTGAAAAACTGTTTTTT. Residues: CASSLGRVEKLFF. Full variable domain (outside the CDR3, taken from reference TRBV7-2 and TRBJ1-4): GAGVSQSPSNKVTEKGKDVELRCDPISGHTALYWYRQSLGQGLEFLIYFQGNSAPDKSGLPSDRFSAERTGGSVSTLTIQRTQQEDSAVYLCASSLGRVEKLFFGSGTQLSVL.

The V and J genes are TRBV25-1 and TRBJ2-7; 12 positions agree with TRBD1. The CDR3 is 13 amino acids. Germline V gene data show CDR1 as MGHDK and CDR2 as SYGVNS. J was trimmed by 8 bases and V by 5 bases; bases with no gene match: 4. The CDR3 DNA reads TGTGCCAGCAGTCGGGACAGGGGGCAGAAGCAGTACTTC. Its translation is CASSRDRGQKQYF.

In its sample, this clone was seen many times. This rearrangement joins TRBV18 to TRBJ2-7; D could derive from TRBD1 or TRBD2 (5 bases each). Germline CDR1 and CDR2: KGHSH and LQKENI. The CDR3 consists of 15 residues. The V end was cut by 2 bases, the J end by 2 bases, with 13 bases between. CDR3 loop: CASSPGGRWAYEQYF. The CDR3 nucleotides read TGTGCCAGCTCACCAGGGGGACGTTGGGCCTACGAGCAGTACTTC.

V gene TRBV9 combines with J gene TRBJ1-1, with a possible D match to TRBD1 (6 bases). Germline CDR1 is SGDLS and CDR2 is YYNGEE. V was cut by 2 bases and J by 5 bases, with 13 bases left in between. This CDR3 has 14 residues. Here the CDR3 DNA reads TGTGCCAGCAGCGTTGAGGGGGGTTGGACTGAAGCTTTCTTT. Encoded protein: CASSVEGGWTEAFF.

The genes are TRBV21-1 and TRBJ2-2. TRBV21-1 is an annotated pseudogene. The CDR3 is 16 amino acids. The CDR3 DNA is TGTGCCAGCAGCAAAGGGTCTGACCCTCGCACCGGGGAGCTGTTTTTT. Translation: CASSKGSDPRTGELFF.

The chain has TRBV10-3 and TRBJ1-1, with TRBD1 as a possible D gene (6 bases). The germline gives CDR1 ENHRY, CDR2 SYGVKD. The V and J ends lost 3 bases and 3 bases respectively, with 14 bases between them. CDR3 length: 15 amino acids. For the CDR3, the DNA is TGTGCCATCAGTGAAACAGGGCGGGAGTACACTGAAGCTTTCTTT. Its protein product is CAISETGREYTEAFF.

This clone was picked up one time. A read error may produce the germline difference seen at one junction end. The V and J genes are TRBV7-7 and TRBJ2-5, with D perhaps matching TRBD2 (5 bases). Germline CDR1 is SSHAT and CDR2 is FNYEAQ (reference sequence). The CDR3 covers 13 residues. DNA of the CDR3: TGTGCTAGCAGCTCTTCGGGCGGGGAGACCCAGTACTTC. It translates to CASSSSGGETQYF.

The J gene is TRBJ2-7, the V gene TRBV30; 10 bases are shared with TRBD2. This CDR3 has 15 amino acids. CDR1 is GTSNPN and CDR2 is SVGIG in the germline V gene (reference sequence). The trim removed 3 bases at V and 4 bases at J, leaving 9 bases unmatched. CDR3 DNA: TGTGCCTGGAGGCCCTGGCTAGCGGGAGTATACGAGCAGTACTTC. This sequence encodes CAWRPWLAGVYEQYF.

J is TRBJ2-1 and V is TRBV19, with 10 bases fitting TRBD2. Germline CDR1 LNHDA, CDR2 SQIVND (reference sequence). The CDR3 is made up of 16 amino acids. The V gene end was trimmed by 6 bases and the J gene end by 2 bases; junction bases not matched to a gene: 7. The CDR3 protein is CASRGPSGSPYNEQFF. CDR3 nucleotides: TGTGCCAGTAGAGGCCCTAGCGGGAGTCCCTACAATGAGCAGTTCTTC.

CDR3 loop: CASTPRVGGGYEQYF. The CDR3 DNA reads TGTGCCAGCACCCCAAGGGTGGGGGGTGGCTACGAGCAGTACTTC. J is TRBJ2-7 and V is TRBV7-9; possible D gene TRBD2, 6 bases. This CDR3 contains 15 residues. Trimming took off 7 bases at V and 3 bases at J, with 19 bases between the two ends. From germline, CDR1 is SEHNR and CDR2 FQNEAQ (reference sequence).

The chain joins TRBV7-8 to TRBJ2-1, with a possible D match to TRBD2 (6 bases). This CDR3 has 16 amino acids. Germline V CDR1 and CDR2: SGHVS, FQNEAQ. Trimming took 1 base from V and 0 from J, leaving 10 bases between them. This CDR3 reads CASSLEAGSSYNEQFF. The CDR3 coding sequence is TGTGCCAGCAGCTTAGAGGCCGGGAGCTCCTACAATGAGCAGTTCTTC. Together with reference TRBV7-8 and TRBJ2-1, the CDR3 gives the full variable domain: GAGVSQSPRYKVAKRGQDVALRCDPISGHVSLFWYQQALGQGPEFLTYFQNEAQLDKSGLPSDRFFAERPEGSVSTLKIQRTQQEDSAVYLCASSLEAGSSYNEQFFGPGTRLTVL.

The chain uses TRBV5-6 and TRBJ1-3, with a possible D match to TRBD1 (5 bases). From germline, CDR1 is SGHDT and CDR2 YYEEEE. CDR3 length: 15 residues. Deletions cut 1 base from V and 2 bases from J, with 10 bases between. CDR3 residues: CASSLLIGAGNTIYF. The CDR3 nucleotides are TGTGCCAGCAGCTTGCTGATAGGGGCTGGAAACACCATATATTTT.

The chain carries TRBV6-4 and TRBJ2-7; D may be TRBD1 or TRBD2 (5 bases each). The CDR3 length is 18 residues. The germline V gene encodes CDR1 MRHNA and CDR2 SNTAGT. V lost 0 bases to trimming and J lost 5 bases, with 23 bases between them. This chain's CDR3 is CASSDSGREGDETDEQYF. The CDR3 nucleotides read TGTGCCAGCAGTGACTCGGGACGGGAAGGGGACGAAACCGACGAGCAGTACTTC.

The genes are TRBV7-2 and TRBJ2-5, with D perhaps TRBD1 or TRBD2 (5 bases each). CDR3 length: 14 amino acids. The V end lost 4 bases, the J end lost 2 bases, and 11 bases lay between the germline ends. Germline V gives CDR1 SGHTA, CDR2 FQGNSA. CDR3 protein: CASSSRGFQETQYF. DNA for the CDR3: TGTGCCAGCAGCTCCCGGGGCTTTCAAGAGACCCAGTACTTC.

The CDR3 protein is CASSQDDISWGEGDNEQFF. The CDR3 DNA is TGCGCCAGCAGCCAAGATGACATATCATGGGGGGAGGGGGACAATGAGCAGTTCTTC. The J gene is TRBJ2-1, the V gene TRBV4-1; a possible D gene is TRBD2 (7 bases). Deletions cut 0 bases from V and 5 bases from J, with 23 bases between. This CDR3 spans 19 amino acids. Germline CDR1 and CDR2: MGHRA and YSYEKL.

V gene TRBV30 combines with J gene TRBJ2-7; D tentatively fits TRBD1 or TRBD2 (6 bases each). There are 11 residues in the CDR3. Germline V CDR1 and CDR2: GTSNPN, SVGIG (reference sequence). Trimming removed 6 bases from V and 11 bases from J, with 17 bases in between. In nucleotides, the CDR3 is TGTGCCTGTAATAAAGGGGGGCCCAAGTACTTC. Translation gives CACNKGGPKYF.

CDR3 in amino acids: CASSSNDQGASEQYF. In DNA form, the CDR3 reads TGTGCCAGCAGCTCTAACGATCAGGGGGCGTCCGAGCAGTACTTC. The chain recombines TRBV5-4 with TRBJ2-7, with 8 bases aligning to TRBD1. CDR3 length equals 15 residues. Germline-derived CDR1 and CDR2 are SGHNT and YYREEE (reference sequence). V shed 3 bases and J 6 bases; nucleotides not matched to a gene: 11.

The chain couples TRBV4-3 to TRBJ2-3, with D perhaps TRBD1 or TRBD2 (6 bases each). V was pared by 0 bases and J by 4 bases, with 20 bases between. The CDR3 sequence is 18 residues long. Germline V gene lookup returns CDR1 LGHNA and CDR2 YSLEER. The CDR3 sequence is CASSQDWSSGGSSDTQYF. As DNA, the CDR3 is TGCGCCAGCAGCCAAGATTGGTCTTCCGGGGGCAGCTCAGATACGCAGTATTTT.

This rearrangement joins TRBV27 to TRBJ2-5; D is ambiguous. Trimming shortened V by 4 bases and J by 1 base, and 10 bases separated the two germline ends. Germline-derived CDR1 and CDR2 are MNHEY and SMNVEV (reference sequence). This CDR3 is built from 14 residues. Here the CDR3 DNA reads TGTGCCAGCAGTTCAAACGGGCCCCAAGAGACCCAGTACTTC. Translated, it gives CASSSNGPQETQYF.

The chain is built from TRBV2 and TRBJ2-7, with D possibly being TRBD1 (6 bases). The germline V gene has CDR1 SNHLY and CDR2 FYNNEI. This CDR3 contains 12 residues. The V gene lost 6 bases and the J gene lost 3 bases, with 9 bases spanning the gap. CDR3: CASRRDNYEQYF. CDR3 bases: TGTGCCAGCAGAAGGGACAACTACGAGCAGTACTTC.

The chain has TRBV28 and TRBJ2-7; 8 positions match TRBD1. The length of the CDR3 is 17 residues. The V segment lost 6 bases and the J segment 3 bases; nucleotides outside the gene matches: 16. CDR1 is MDHEN, CDR2 SYDVKM, per germline. The CDR3 nucleotides read TGTGCCAGCAGGGCAGCTACGTCCCTAGACAGGGGCTACGAGCAGTACTTC. This gives the protein CASRAATSLDRGYEQYF.

V is TRBV25-1 and J is TRBJ1-1; TRBD1 aligns across 9 bases. The CDR3 covers 15 residues. Germline lookup yields CDR1 MGHDK and CDR2 SYGVNS. The ends lost 5 bases at V and 4 bases at J; junction bases unmatched: 8. CDR3 region: CASSPQTGGSTEAFF. CDR3 in DNA: TGTGCCAGCAGTCCACAGACAGGGGGGAGCACTGAAGCTTTCTTT.

The rearrangement uses TRBV7-3 and TRBJ2-7; D is uncertain. The CDR3 has 14 amino acids. CDR1 is SGHTA, CDR2 FQGTGA, per germline. V dropped 0 bases and J dropped 3 bases, with 9 bases sitting between them. The CDR3 is CASSLTDEGYEQYF. The CDR3 region has the DNA TGTGCCAGCAGCTTAACGGACGAAGGCTACGAGCAGTACTTC.

The genes are TRBV6-6 and TRBJ2-3, with D uncertain. The CDR3 covers 14 residues. V was shortened by 0 bases and J by 0 bases, with 4 bases between the two germline ends. Germline loops: CDR1 MNHNY, CDR2 SVGAGI (reference sequence). DNA of the CDR3: TGTGCCAGCAGTTACTCCGCTAGCACAGATACGCAGTATTTT. Translated: CASSYSASTDTQYF.

The V call is TRBV6-5, the J call TRBJ2-1, with 11 positions matching TRBD2. V gave up 0 bases and J gave up 10 bases; unmatched junction bases: 5. The V gene's germline CDR1 is MNHEY and CDR2 SVGAGI. There are 15 residues in the CDR3. The CDR3 region is CASSYSRTSGREQFF. The DNA of the CDR3 is TGTGCCAGCAGTTACTCCCGGACTAGCGGGCGAGAGCAGTTCTTC.

J is TRBJ2-6 and V is TRBV5-1; the D is unclear. Germline-derived CDR1 and CDR2 are SGHRS and YFSETQ. The CDR3 is 14 residues long. The ends were cut back, 2 bases at V and 2 bases at J, with 5 bases in the middle. CDR3 in amino acids: CASSLYTGANVLTF. For the CDR3, the DNA is TGCGCCAGCAGCTTATATACTGGGGCCAACGTCCTGACTTTC.